The 23 T cell receptor beta chains given below trace back to one sample, sequenced in a study of shared clonotypes between healthy human individuals. Using immunoSEQ multiplex PCR, the repertoire was profiled, and TCRdb retains in-frame clones only, with some absent. This sample has about 2 million clones; roughly 95% occur once, and the top ten carry more than 0.1%. The sample comprised naive CD4+ T cells sorted from blood. Subset: CD45RA+ positively selected. These receptors were taken from a man between 18 and 35 years old in good health.

This clone is a singleton in its sample. A much larger clone lies a single base off, so this may be a read error. The V gene is TRBV7-9, the J gene TRBJ2-7; maybe TRBD1 (5 bases). The CDR3 extends over 14 amino acids. Looked up from germline, CDR1 is SEHNR and CDR2 is FQNEAQ (reference sequence). The CDR3 loop is CAGSRQSNSYEQYF. The DNA of the CDR3 is TGTGCCGGCAGCCGACAGTCTAATTCCTACGAGCAGTACTTC.

The chain uses TRBV7-9 and TRBJ1-4; unclear D gene. The CDR3 is 14 residues long. Looked up from germline, CDR1 is SEHNR and CDR2 is FQNEAQ (reference sequence). Trimming pared 6 bases from V and 3 bases from J, leaving 11 bases between. CDR3 nucleotide sequence: TGTGCCAGCAGGCTCGACGGGGCTAATGAAAAACTGTTTTTT. As protein: CASRLDGANEKLFF.

The table lists this clone with a count of one. This chain joins TRBV6-1 and TRBJ1-3; D may be TRBD1 (6 bases). V was shortened by 6 bases and J by 2 bases, with 8 bases between the two germline ends. There are 13 residues in the CDR3. Germline V CDR1 and CDR2: MNHNS, SASEGT. The CDR3 region is CASSTGTGNTIYF. The CDR3 DNA is TGTGCCAGCAGCACAGGGACTGGAAACACCATATATTTT.

This rearrangement joins TRBV10-3 to TRBJ1-1, with D uncertain. The length of the CDR3 is 13 residues. In germline, CDR1 is ENHRY, CDR2 SYGVKD. The V end lost 11 bases, the J end lost 1 base, and 14 bases lay between the germline ends. CDR3 DNA sequence: TGTGCCGCCCGCGGCCAGGAGAACACTGAAGCTTTCTTT. Translating it yields CAARGQENTEAFF.

The CDR3 region has the DNA TGTGCCAGCAGCTTAGGCCAAGGGACAGGGGCCACCTACGAGCAGTACTTC. Its translation is CASSLGQGTGATYEQYF. J is TRBJ2-7 and V is TRBV11-2, with TRBD1 identical over 10 bases. Germline V CDR1 and CDR2: SGHAT, FQNNGV. V lost 1 base to trimming and J lost 2 bases; unmatched junction nucleotides: 8. The CDR3 spans 17 residues. The whole variable domain, remainder taken from reference TRBV11-2 and TRBJ2-7, is EAGVAQSPRYKIIEKRQSVAFWCNPISGHATLYWYQQILGQGPKLLIQFQNNGVVDDSQLPKDRFSAERLKGVDSTLKIQPAKLEDSAVYLCASSLGQGTGATYEQYFGPGTRLTVT.

The chain uses TRBV28 and TRBJ1-2, with D unresolved. CDR1 and CDR2 from the germline V gene are MDHEN and SYDVKM. Trimming removed 6 bases from V and 4 bases from J, with 21 bases in between. The CDR3 has 16 amino acids. The CDR3 spells CASSTDPGIALYGYTF. CDR3 sequence (DNA): TGTGCCAGCAGCACTGACCCCGGGATTGCCCTCTATGGCTACACCTTC.

The CDR3 region has the DNA TGTGCCAGCAGCTGGGACGGGACAGAGGCTTTCTTT. Translation: CASSWDGTEAFF. This sequence joins TRBV11-2 and TRBJ1-1; TRBD1 matches at 7 bases. This CDR3 spans 12 amino acids. The germline gives CDR1 SGHAT, CDR2 FQNNGV. Trimming cost V 4 bases and J 11 bases; bases outside gene matches: 7.

The gene calls are TRBV28 and TRBJ1-1; unclear D gene. Germline V lookup: CDR1 MDHEN, CDR2 SYDVKM. The CDR3 is 12 amino acids. Trimming removed 5 bases at V and 8 bases at J, with 12 bases between. This CDR3 is CASSGMRAEAFF. CDR3 sequence (DNA): TGTGCCAGCAGTGGCATGCGGGCGGAAGCTTTCTTT.

This chain connects TRBV10-3 to TRBJ2-2, with D uncertain. This CDR3 comprises 14 residues. Trimming pared 2 bases from V and 5 bases from J, leaving 9 bases between. CDR1 is ENHRY and CDR2 is SYGVKD in the germline V gene. CDR3 protein: CAISEGEPTGELFF. The CDR3 bases are TGTGCCATCAGTGAGGGAGAGCCGACCGGGGAGCTGTTTTTT.

This chain connects TRBV6-6 to TRBJ1-2; D perhaps matches TRBD1 (6 bases). The CDR3 has 11 amino acids. From germline, CDR1 is MNHNY and CDR2 SVGAGI (reference sequence). V was trimmed by 5 bases and J by 13 bases, leaving 14 bases between them. The CDR3 loop is CASSERTEITF. The CDR3, as DNA: TGTGCCAGCAGTGAAAGGACAGAGATCACCTTC.

The chain joins TRBV18 to TRBJ1-2; 9 positions match TRBD1. Germline-derived CDR1 and CDR2 are KGHSH and LQKENI. CDR3 size: 12 residues. J gave up 13 bases and V 1 base, and 4 bases lay outside the gene matches. The CDR3: CASSPRTGVPTF. CDR3 nucleotide sequence: TGTGCCAGCTCACCACGGACAGGGGTCCCCACCTTC.

This chain connects TRBV30 to TRBJ2-5; D ambiguous. The CDR3 runs 12 residues. Deletions cut 4 bases from V and 2 bases from J, with 8 bases between. The germline V gene encodes CDR1 GTSNPN and CDR2 SVGIG (reference sequence). CDR3 region: CAWNSQQETQYF. The CDR3, as DNA: TGTGCCTGGAACAGCCAGCAAGAGACCCAGTACTTC.

This clone appeared once. The rearrangement uses TRBV5-4 and TRBJ2-1; 10 bases map to TRBD1. Germline V gene lookup returns CDR1 SGHNT and CDR2 YYREEE (reference sequence). Trimming removed 4 bases from V and 8 bases from J; junction bases left unmatched: 12. The CDR3 is 16 amino acids. The CDR3 DNA reads TGTGCCAGCAGCCCTCCGCCGGGACAGGGGTTCTATGAGCAGTTCTTC. Translation: CASSPPPGQGFYEQFF.

This chain uses TRBV7-3 with TRBJ1-2; D might be TRBD1 (5 bases). This CDR3 has 14 residues. Germline CDR1 and CDR2: SGHTA and FQGTGA. Between the trimmed V and J ends, which lost 2 bases and 2 bases, there was a span of 9 bases. The CDR3 sequence is CASSLYPGNYGYTF. The DNA of the CDR3 is TGTGCCAGCAGCTTATATCCAGGGAACTATGGCTACACCTTC. Variable domain in full (rest from reference TRBV7-3 and TRBJ1-2): GAGVSQTPSNKVTEKGKYVELRCDPISGHTALYWYRQSLGQGPEFLIYFQGTGAADDSGLPNDRFFAVRPEGSVSTLKIQRTERGDSAVYLCASSLYPGNYGYTFGSGTRLTVV.

V usage is TRBV29-1 and J usage is TRBJ2-2, with a weak D call TRBD1 (6 bases). The germline V gene has CDR1 SQVTM and CDR2 ANQGSEA. The germline V and J ends were trimmed by 6 bases and 5 bases, with 10 bases remaining between them. This CDR3 contains 12 residues. The CDR3 spells CSVRGYTGELFF. Written as DNA, the CDR3 is TGCAGCGTGAGGGGGTATACCGGGGAGCTGTTTTTT.

The rearrangement links TRBV30 to TRBJ2-1; possible D gene TRBD2, 5 bases. With 2 bases removed from V and 7 bases from J, the gap between germline ends came to 15 bases. This CDR3 has 14 amino acids. The V gene's germline CDR1 is GTSNPN and CDR2 SVGIG (reference sequence). The CDR3 sequence is CAWSLPGVGNEQFF. DNA of the CDR3: TGTGCCTGGAGTCTCCCCGGGGTGGGAAATGAGCAGTTCTTC.

The chain employs TRBV2 and TRBJ2-1, with D possibly being TRBD1 (6 bases). Per the germline V gene, CDR1 is SNHLY and CDR2 is FYNNEI. The CDR3 length is 15 residues. V was cut by 6 bases and J by 5 bases, with 17 bases left in between. CDR3 residues: CASRGANREHNEQFF. The CDR3 bases are TGTGCCAGCAGGGGGGCCAACAGGGAGCACAATGAGCAGTTCTTC.

Concerning this clone itself: A much larger clone differs by one base, so this may be a read error. The same CDR3 can be traced to other DNA sequences in this sample. The chain combines TRBV7-2 with TRBJ1-1, with D unresolved. Germline CDR1 and CDR2: SGHTA and FQGNSA. The CDR3 consists of 12 residues. V gave up 3 bases and J gave up 2 bases, with 4 bases separating them. This CDR3 is CASSFPNTEAFF. The CDR3 coding sequence is TGTGCCAGCAGCTTCCCTAACACTGAAGCTTTCTTT.

The chain has TRBV5-5 and TRBJ1-5; a weak D match, TRBD1 (5 bases). The V and J ends lost 2 bases and 4 bases respectively, with 16 bases between them. CDR1 is SGHKS and CDR2 is YYEKEE in the germline V gene (reference sequence). This CDR3 region has 16 residues. The CDR3 reads CASSFDSSRVNQPQHF. CDR3 coding DNA: TGTGCCAGCAGCTTTGATAGCAGCAGGGTAAATCAGCCCCAGCATTTT.

The chain links TRBV27 to TRBJ2-6; perhaps TRBD1 as D (6 bases). The V end was cut by 5 bases, the J end by 4 bases, with 12 bases between. The CDR3 totals 15 residues. Germline V gene data show CDR1 as MNHEY and CDR2 as SMNVEV (reference sequence). Written as DNA, the CDR3 is TGTGCCAGCAGTGCCCAGGGGCTCGGGGCCAACGTCCTGACTTTC. As protein: CASSAQGLGANVLTF. The full variable domain, in which reference TRBV27 and TRBJ2-6 provide the parts outside the CDR3, is EAQVTQNPRYLITVTGKKLTVTCSQNMNHEYMSWYRQDPGLGLRQIYYSMNVEVTDKGDVPEGYKVSRKEKRNFPLILESPSPNQTSLYFCASSAQGLGANVLTFGAGSRLTVL.

This rearrangement joins TRBV7-9 to TRBJ2-5; TRBD1 matches 7 bases. This CDR3 comprises 14 residues. V trimming: 4 bases; J trimming: 4 bases; junction bases outside the gene matches: 6. The V gene's germline CDR1 is SEHNR and CDR2 FQNEAQ (reference sequence). CDR3 in amino acids: CASSWGQTRETQYF. In DNA form, the CDR3 reads TGTGCCAGCAGCTGGGGACAGACGCGAGAGACCCAGTACTTC.

The chain links TRBV27 to TRBJ2-3; 12 positions agree with TRBD2. CDR1 MNHEY and CDR2 SMNVEV come from the germline V gene (reference sequence). This CDR3 comprises 16 residues. The V and J ends lost 5 bases and 7 bases, in that order; junction bases with no gene match: 10. This CDR3 is CASSLGLAGRGYTQYF. CDR3 DNA: TGTGCCAGCAGTCTGGGACTAGCGGGTAGGGGGTATACGCAGTATTTT.

The gene calls are TRBV30 and TRBJ1-2; D is uncertain. The germline gives CDR1 GTSNPN, CDR2 SVGIG (reference sequence). The V end was cut by 1 base, the J end by 3 bases, with 6 bases between. This CDR3 comprises 12 residues. The CDR3 here is CAWSGWDYGYTF. The CDR3 nucleotides are TGTGCCTGGAGTGGATGGGACTATGGCTACACCTTC.